This TCR beta chain was observed in a study of shared clonotypes between healthy human individuals. CD45RO-negative CD8 cells positively selected for CCR7 made up the naive population, which excluded terminally differentiated effector memory CD45RA+ cells. Study outcomes and limitations: Incomplete sequencing of sorted subsets was indicated by rarefaction despite large depth. Larger estimated richness was generally seen in naive subsets than in memory subsets.

The germline V gene encodes CDR1 MNHEY and CDR2 SMNVEV (reference sequence). Trimming cost V 3 bases and J 5 bases; bases outside gene matches: 7. There are 15 residues in the CDR3. On this clone: The antigen is unknown.

The authors' processing: ImmunoSEQ output lacked quality scores and full-length reads, limiting matched filtering. Profiling relied on immunoSEQ multiplex PCR, and the TCRdb table lists in-frame clones only, not all of them. V and J calls and clone size are those listed in that table; D and trimming were worked out from the DNA. The table lists about 2.1 million clones, 93% of them singletons, with approximately 1.7% in the top ten. The rearrangement joins TRBV27 to TRBJ2-7; 10 nucleotides match TRBD1. Source material: naive CD8+ T cells from PBMCs. The sequence came from a man aged 18 to 29 in good health. Some clones in this sample may be carry-over from other donors' samples. CDR3 DNA sequence: TGTGCCAGCAGTTTCGCGGGACAGGGGACCAACGAGCAGTACTTC. Its translation is CASSFAGQGTNEQYF.